The entry below describes one TCR beta chain. Germline V gene data show CDR1 as MDHEN and CDR2 as SYDVKM. V shed 5 bases and J shed 2 bases, with 15 bases lying between them. This CDR3 region has 16 residues. This sample is part of a study of blood T cell repertoires in COVID-19. Per the study methods: Researchers report that nucleated cell counts were estimated from reference gene primer amplification. Sequencing used immunoSEQ multiplex PCR; TCRdb keeps in-frame clones, though not all of them. For V, J and clone size, that table is used; D and trimming come from the DNA. This table holds about 190,000 clones, 76% found once. Living in about two dozen US areas, the participants were between roughly 18 and 90 years of age.

The receptor was isolated from a woman in her 50s with acute COVID-19. V usage is TRBV28 and J usage is TRBJ1-4; possible D gene TRBD1, 5 bases. Sequencing was performed on PBMCs or T cells enriched from blood (not recorded which). The DNA of the CDR3 is TGTGCCAGCAGTCCCCCGGGGGACGGCACTAATGAAAAACTGTTTTTT. Amino acid sequence: CASSPPGDGTNEKLFF.